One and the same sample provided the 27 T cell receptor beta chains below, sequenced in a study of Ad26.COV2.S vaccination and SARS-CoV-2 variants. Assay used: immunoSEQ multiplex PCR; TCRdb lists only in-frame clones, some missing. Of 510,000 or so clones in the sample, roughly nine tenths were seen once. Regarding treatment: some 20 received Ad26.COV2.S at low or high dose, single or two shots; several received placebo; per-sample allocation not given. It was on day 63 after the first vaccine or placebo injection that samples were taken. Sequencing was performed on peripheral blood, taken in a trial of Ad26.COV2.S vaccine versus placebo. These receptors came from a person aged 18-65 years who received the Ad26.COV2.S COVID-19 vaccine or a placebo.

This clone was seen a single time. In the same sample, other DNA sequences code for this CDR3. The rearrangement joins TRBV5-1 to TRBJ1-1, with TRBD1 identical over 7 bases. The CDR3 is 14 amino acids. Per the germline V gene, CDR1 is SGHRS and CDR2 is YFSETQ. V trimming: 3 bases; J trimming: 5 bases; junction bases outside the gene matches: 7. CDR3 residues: CASSWRQGGTEAFF. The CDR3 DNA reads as TGCGCCAGCAGCTGGAGACAGGGTGGGACTGAAGCTTTCTTT.

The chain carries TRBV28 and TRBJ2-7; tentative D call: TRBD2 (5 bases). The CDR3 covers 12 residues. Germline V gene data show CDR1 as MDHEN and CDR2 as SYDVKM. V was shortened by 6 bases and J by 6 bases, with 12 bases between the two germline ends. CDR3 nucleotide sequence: TGTGCCAGCAGCTCACCGGGGTTCGAGCAGTACTTC. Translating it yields CASSSPGFEQYF.

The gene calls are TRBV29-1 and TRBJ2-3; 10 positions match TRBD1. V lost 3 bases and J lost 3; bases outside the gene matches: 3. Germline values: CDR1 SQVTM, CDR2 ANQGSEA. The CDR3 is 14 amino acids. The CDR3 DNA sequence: TGCAGCGTTGACCGGGACAGGGGAACAGATACGCAGTATTTT. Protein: CSVDRDRGTDTQYF.

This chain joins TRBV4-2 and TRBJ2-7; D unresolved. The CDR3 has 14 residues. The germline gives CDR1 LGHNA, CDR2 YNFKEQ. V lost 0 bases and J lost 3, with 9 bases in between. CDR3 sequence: CASSQDRGNYEQYF. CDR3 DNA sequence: TGTGCCAGCAGCCAAGATCGTGGGAACTACGAGCAGTACTTC.

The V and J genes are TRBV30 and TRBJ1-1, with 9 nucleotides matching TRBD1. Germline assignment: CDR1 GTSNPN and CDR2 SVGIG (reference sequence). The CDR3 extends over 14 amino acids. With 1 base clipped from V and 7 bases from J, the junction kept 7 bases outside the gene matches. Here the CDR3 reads CAWSGDRGSGEAFF. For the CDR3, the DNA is TGTGCCTGGAGTGGCGACAGGGGGTCGGGTGAAGCTTTCTTT. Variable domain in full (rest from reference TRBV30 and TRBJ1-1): SQTIHQWPATLVQPVGSPLSLECTVEGTSNPNLYWYRQAAGRGLQLLFYSVGIGQISSEVPQNLSASRPQDRQFILSSKKLLLSDSGFYLCAWSGDRGSGEAFFGQGTRLTVV.

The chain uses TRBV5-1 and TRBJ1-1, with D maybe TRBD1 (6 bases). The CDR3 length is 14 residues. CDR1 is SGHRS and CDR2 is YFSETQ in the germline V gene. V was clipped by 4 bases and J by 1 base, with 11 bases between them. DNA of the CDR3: TGCGCCAGCAGCCCTTCGGGACAGAACACTGAAGCTTTCTTT. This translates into CASSPSGQNTEAFF.

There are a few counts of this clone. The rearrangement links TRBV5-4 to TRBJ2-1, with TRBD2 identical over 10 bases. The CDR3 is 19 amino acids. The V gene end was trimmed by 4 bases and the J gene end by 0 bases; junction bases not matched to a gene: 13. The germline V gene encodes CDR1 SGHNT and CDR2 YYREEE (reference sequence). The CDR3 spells CASSPELAGGRSSYNEQFF. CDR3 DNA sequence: TGTGCCAGCAGCCCCGAATTAGCGGGAGGCAGGAGCTCCTACAATGAGCAGTTCTTC.

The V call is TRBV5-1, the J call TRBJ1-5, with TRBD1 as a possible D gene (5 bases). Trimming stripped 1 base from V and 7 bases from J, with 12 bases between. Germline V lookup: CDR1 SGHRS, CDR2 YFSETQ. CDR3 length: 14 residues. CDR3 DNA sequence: TGCGCCAGCAGCTTGACGGCAGGGACGCAGCCCCAGCATTTT. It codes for CASSLTAGTQPQHF. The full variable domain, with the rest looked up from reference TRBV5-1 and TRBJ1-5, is KAGVTQTPRYLIKTRGQQVTLSCSPISGHRSVSWYQQTPGQGLQFLFEYFSETQRNKGNFPGRFSGRQFSNSRSEMNVSTLELGDSALYLCASSLTAGTQPQHFGDGTRLSIL.

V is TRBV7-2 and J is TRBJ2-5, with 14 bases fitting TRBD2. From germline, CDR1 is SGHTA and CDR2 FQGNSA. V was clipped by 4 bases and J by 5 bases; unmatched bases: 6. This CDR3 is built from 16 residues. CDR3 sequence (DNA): TGTGCCAGCAGCTGGGGACTAGCGGGGGCGGGGGAGACCCAGTACTTC. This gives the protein CASSWGLAGAGETQYF.

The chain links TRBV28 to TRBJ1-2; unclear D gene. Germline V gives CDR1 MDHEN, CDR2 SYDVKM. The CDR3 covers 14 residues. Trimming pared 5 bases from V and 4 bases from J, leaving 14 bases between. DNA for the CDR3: TGTGCCAGCAGTCCCCCTATGGCCTCCTATGGCTACACCTTC. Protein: CASSPPMASYGYTF.

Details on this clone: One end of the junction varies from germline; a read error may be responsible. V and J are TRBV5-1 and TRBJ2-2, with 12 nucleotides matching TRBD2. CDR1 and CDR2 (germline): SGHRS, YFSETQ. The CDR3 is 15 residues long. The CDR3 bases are TGCACCAGCAGCCCAGGGACTAGCGGGACCGGGGAGCTGTTTTTT. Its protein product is CTSSPGTSGTGELFF. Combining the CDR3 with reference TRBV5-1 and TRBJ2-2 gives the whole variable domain KAGVTQTPRYLIKTRGQQVTLSCSPISGHRSVSWYQQTPGQGLQFLFEYFSETQRNKGNFPGRFSGRQFSNSRSEMNVSTLELGDSALYLCTSSPGTSGTGELFFGEGSRLTVL.

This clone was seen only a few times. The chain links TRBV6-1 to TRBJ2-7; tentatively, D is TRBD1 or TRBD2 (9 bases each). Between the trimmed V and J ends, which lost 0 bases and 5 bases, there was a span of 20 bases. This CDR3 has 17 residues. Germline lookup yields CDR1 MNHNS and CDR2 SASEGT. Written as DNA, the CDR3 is TGTGCCAGCAGTGAAGCCGCGGGGGGGACAGGGACCCACGAGCAGTACTTC. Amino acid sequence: CASSEAAGGTGTHEQYF.

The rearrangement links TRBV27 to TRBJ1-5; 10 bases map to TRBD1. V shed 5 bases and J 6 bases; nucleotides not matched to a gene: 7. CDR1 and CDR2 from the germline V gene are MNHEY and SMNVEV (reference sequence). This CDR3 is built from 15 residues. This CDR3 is CASSKRDRGPQPQHF. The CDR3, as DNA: TGTGCCAGCAGTAAGCGGGACAGGGGACCTCAGCCCCAGCATTTT.

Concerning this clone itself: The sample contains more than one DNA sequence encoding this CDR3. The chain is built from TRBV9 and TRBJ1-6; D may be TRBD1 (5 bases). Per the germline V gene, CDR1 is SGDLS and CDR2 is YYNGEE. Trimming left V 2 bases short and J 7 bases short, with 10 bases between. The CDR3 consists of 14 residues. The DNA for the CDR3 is TGTGCCAGCAGCGTGGGGGGAGGGAATTCACCCCTCCACTTT. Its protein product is CASSVGGGNSPLHF.

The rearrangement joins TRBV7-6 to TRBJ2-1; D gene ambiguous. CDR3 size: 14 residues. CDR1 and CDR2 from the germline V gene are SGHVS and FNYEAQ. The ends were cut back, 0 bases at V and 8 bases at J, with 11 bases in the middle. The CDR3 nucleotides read TGTGCCAGCAGCTTAGCGTTGCCGGTCGATGAGCAGTTCTTC. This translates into CASSLALPVDEQFF.

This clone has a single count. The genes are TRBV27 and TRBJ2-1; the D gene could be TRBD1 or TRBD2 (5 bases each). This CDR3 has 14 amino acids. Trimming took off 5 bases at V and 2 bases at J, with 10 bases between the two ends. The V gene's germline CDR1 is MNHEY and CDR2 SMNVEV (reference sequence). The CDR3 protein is CASSPGRTYNEQFF. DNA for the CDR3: TGTGCCAGCAGTCCGGGACGGACCTACAATGAGCAGTTCTTC.

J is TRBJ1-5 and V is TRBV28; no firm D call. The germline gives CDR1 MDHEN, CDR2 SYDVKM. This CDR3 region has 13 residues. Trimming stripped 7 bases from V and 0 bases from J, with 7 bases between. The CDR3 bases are TGTGCCAGCACTTGGGGTAGCAATCAGCCCCAGCATTTT. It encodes CASTWGSNQPQHF.

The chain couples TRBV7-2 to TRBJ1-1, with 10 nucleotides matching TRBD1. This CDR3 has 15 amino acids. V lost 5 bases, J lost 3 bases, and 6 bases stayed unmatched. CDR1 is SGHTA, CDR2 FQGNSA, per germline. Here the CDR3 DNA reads TGTGCCAGCAGCCGGCAGACAGGGGGCCACACTGAAGCTTTCTTT. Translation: CASSRQTGGHTEAFF.

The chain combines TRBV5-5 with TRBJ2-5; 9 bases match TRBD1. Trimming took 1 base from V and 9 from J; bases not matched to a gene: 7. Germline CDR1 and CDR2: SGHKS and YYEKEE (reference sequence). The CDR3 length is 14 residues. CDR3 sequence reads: CASSLTGGAWSQYF. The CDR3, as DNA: TGTGCCAGCAGCTTGACAGGGGGCGCCTGGTCCCAGTACTTC. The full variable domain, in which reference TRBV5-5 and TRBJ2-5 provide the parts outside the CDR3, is DAGVTQSPTHLIKTRGQQVTLRCSPISGHKSVSWYQQVLGQGPQFIFQYYEKEERGRGNFPDRFSARQFPNYSSELNVNALLLGDSALYLCASSLTGGAWSQYFGPGTRLLVL.

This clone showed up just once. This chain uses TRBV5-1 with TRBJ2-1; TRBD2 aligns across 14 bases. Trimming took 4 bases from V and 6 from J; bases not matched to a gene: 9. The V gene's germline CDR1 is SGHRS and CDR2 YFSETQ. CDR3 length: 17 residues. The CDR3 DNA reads TGCGCCAGCAGCGCGGGACTAGCGGGAGCTACGGGCAATGAGCAGTTCTTC. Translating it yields CASSAGLAGATGNEQFF.

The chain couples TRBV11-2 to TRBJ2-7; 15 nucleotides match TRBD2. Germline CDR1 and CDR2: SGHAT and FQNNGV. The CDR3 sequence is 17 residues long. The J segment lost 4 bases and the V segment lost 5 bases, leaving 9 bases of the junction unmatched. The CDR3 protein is CASSPGTSGRKLYEQYF. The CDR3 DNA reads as TGTGCCAGCAGCCCCGGGACTAGCGGGAGGAAACTATACGAGCAGTACTTC.

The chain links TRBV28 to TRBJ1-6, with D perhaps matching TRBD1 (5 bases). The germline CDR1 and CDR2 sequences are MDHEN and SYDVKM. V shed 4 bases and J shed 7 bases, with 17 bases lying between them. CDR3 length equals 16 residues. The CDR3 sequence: CASSSVGGWANSPLHF. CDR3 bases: TGTGCCAGCAGTTCCGTCGGGGGGTGGGCGAATTCACCCCTCCACTTT.

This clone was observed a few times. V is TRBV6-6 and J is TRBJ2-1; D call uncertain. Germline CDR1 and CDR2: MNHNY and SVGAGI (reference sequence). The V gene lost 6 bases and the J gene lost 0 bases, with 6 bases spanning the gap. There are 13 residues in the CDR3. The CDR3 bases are TGTGCCAGCAGGCCCGACTCCTACAATGAGCAGTTCTTC. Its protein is CASRPDSYNEQFF.

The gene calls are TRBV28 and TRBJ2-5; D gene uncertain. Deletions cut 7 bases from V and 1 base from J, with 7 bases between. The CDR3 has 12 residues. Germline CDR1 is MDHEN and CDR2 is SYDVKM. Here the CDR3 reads CASTSSQETQYF. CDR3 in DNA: TGTGCCAGCACCTCATCCCAAGAGACCCAGTACTTC. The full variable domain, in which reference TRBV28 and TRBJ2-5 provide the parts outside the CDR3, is DVKVTQSSRYLVKRTGEKVFLECVQDMDHENMFWYRQDPGLGLRLIYFSYDVKMKEKGDIPEGYSVSREKKERFSLILESASTNQTSMYLCASTSSQETQYFGPGTRLLVL.

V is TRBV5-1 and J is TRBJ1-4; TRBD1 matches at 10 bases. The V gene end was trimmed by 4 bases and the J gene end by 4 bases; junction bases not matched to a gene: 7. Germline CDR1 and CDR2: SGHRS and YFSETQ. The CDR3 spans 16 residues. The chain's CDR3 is CASSIGQGDNNEKLFF. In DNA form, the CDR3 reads TGCGCCAGCAGCATTGGACAGGGGGACAATAATGAAAAACTGTTTTTT.

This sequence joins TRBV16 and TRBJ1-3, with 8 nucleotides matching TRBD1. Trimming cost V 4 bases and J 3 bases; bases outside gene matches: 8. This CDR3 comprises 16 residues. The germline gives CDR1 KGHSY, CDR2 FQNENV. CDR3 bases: TGTGCCAGCAGCCCCATGACAGGGGCTAGTGGAAACACCATATATTTT. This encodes CASSPMTGASGNTIYF.

This CDR3 is CASSRDRGVETQYF. Here the CDR3 DNA reads TGTGCCAGCAGCCGAGACAGGGGAGTGGAGACCCAGTACTTC. The chain recombines TRBV11-3 with TRBJ2-5, with 8 bases aligning to TRBD1. Germline CDR1 and CDR2: SGHNT and YENEEA. V trimming: 5 bases; J trimming: 5 bases; junction bases outside the gene matches: 7. The CDR3 extends over 14 amino acids.